This entry describes one T cell receptor (beta chain). Its antigen is still unknown. The sample comes from a study of Tregs in tolerant kidney transplant recipients. The wider study: Mixed chimerism was transient after nonmyeloablative marrow transplants from related graft donors. General study findings and limits: This study did not directly address biological reproducibility. Antigen-driven expansion was suggested because donor-specific Tregs expanded more than all Tregs in tolerant patients. Changing PCR primers prevented nucleotide comparison between some patients' samples.

Only in-frame clones appear in the TCRdb table, and some are missing; sequencing was by immunoSEQ multiplex PCR. The table has tens of thousands of clones, roughly 98% seen once. This CDR3 is built from 15 residues. Germline V lookup: CDR1 SGHRS, CDR2 YFSETQ. Losses at the gene ends were 2 bases for V and 8 bases for J; bases not matched to a gene: 7. V usage is TRBV5-1 and J usage is TRBJ1-2; TRBD1 matches 12 bases. Material: CD4+ T cells from blood, obtained before the transplant. The sequence was collected from a human donor who received a combined kidney and bone marrow transplant. The DNA for the CDR3 is TGCGCCAGCAGCTTAAGGGGACAGGGGGCATCCGGCTACACCTTC. It codes for CASSLRGQGASGYTF.